A selection of T cell receptor beta chains follows, all from one sample in a study of CD8 T cells in ankylosing spondylitis. TCRdb fed the 5' RACE reads into MiXCR, producing one record per CDR3 protein. The data contain fewer than 500,000 distinct CDR3 sequences, roughly 26% of them seen just once; the ten biggest clones take up about 0.92%. The specimen was blood, either unsorted or a sorted T cell fraction (not recorded which). All receptors derive from a male donor with ankylosing spondylitis. The CDR3 runs from the conserved cysteine through the conserved F or W. The D gene is left open where the match is weak. A row's size may be missing; if present it is once, few, many or a size class.

v_call,clone_size,d_call,j_call,cdr3_aa,cdr3_nt
TRBV6-5,.,.,TRBJ1-6,CASRVPSSYNSPLHF,TGTGCCAGCAGGGTACCGAGCTCCTATAATTCACCCCTCCACTTT
TRBV15,.,TRBD2,TRBJ2-1,CATTTRSGRNNEQFF,TGTGCCACCACTACGCGGAGCGGGAGAAACAATGAGCAGTTCTTC
TRBV5-5,.,.,TRBJ2-7,CASSLETGTSYEQYF,TGTGCCAGCAGCTTGGAGACAGGAACCTCCTACGAGCAGTACTTC
TRBV7-2,.,TRBD2,TRBJ2-1,CASSLPGGREQFF,TGTGCCAGCAGCTTACCGGGGGGGAGGGAGCAGTTCTTC
TRBV20-1,.,TRBD1,TRBJ2-7,CRPTSGDRGHEQYF,TGCAGGCCTACCAGCGGGGACAGGGGACACGAGCAGTACTTC
TRBV3-1,.,TRBD1,TRBJ1-6,CASSQRRGQNNSPLHF,TGTGCCAGCAGCCAACGTCGGGGACAGAATAATTCACCCCTCCACTTT
TRBV11-1,few,TRBD2,TRBJ2-1,CASSLRRALAGGRDEQFF,TGTGCCAGCAGCTTACGCAGGGCCCTAGCGGGAGGTCGCGATGAGCAGTTCTTC
TRBV24-1,.,TRBD1,TRBJ1-2,CATSDMTGDGYTF,TGTGCCACCAGTGACATGACAGGGGACGGCTACACCTTC
TRBV25-1,few,.,TRBJ1-3,CASSGAGDSGNTIYF,TGTGCCAGCAGTGGGGCCGGGGACTCTGGAAACACCATATATTTT
TRBV21-1,few,.,TRBJ1-5,CASSKGSDHQPQHF,TGTGCCAGCAGCAAGGGGAGTGATCATCAGCCCCAGCATTTT
TRBV5-1,few,TRBD2,TRBJ2-3,CASSLVLAENTDTQYF,TGCGCCAGCAGCTTGGTTCTAGCGGAGAACACAGATACGCAGTATTTT
TRBV25-1,.,.,TRBJ1-1,CASSEVGTEAFF,TGTGCCAGCAGTGAAGTGGGGACTGAAGCTTTCTTT
TRBV5-1,.,.,TRBJ1-1,CASSLMTKLNTEAFF,TGCGCCAGCAGCTTGATGACAAAACTGAACACTGAAGCTTTCTTT
TRBV5-1,few,.,TRBJ2-1,CASSLDSRDSVGTTYNEQFF,TGCGCCAGCAGCTTGGATTCCAGGGACAGTGTAGGGACTACCTACAATGAGCAGTTCTTC
TRBV7-9,.,TRBD1,TRBJ1-5,CASSEQGDNQPQHF,TGTGCCAGCAGCGAACAGGGGGACAATCAGCCCCAGCATTTT
TRBV3-1,.,.,TRBJ1-2,CASSQDGIWIRDGYTF,TGTGCCAGCAGCCAAGATGGTATTTGGATACGGGATGGCTACACCTTC
TRBV12-3/TRBV12-4,few,TRBD2,TRBJ2-1,CASRRGLAGFNEQFF,TGTGCCAGCAGGAGAGGACTAGCGGGCTTTAATGAGCAGTTCTTC
TRBV9,.,TRBD2,TRBJ2-6,CASSRGVSGANVLTF,TGTGCCAGCAGCCGGGGGGTCTCTGGGGCCAACGTCCTGACTTTC
TRBV29-1,few,TRBD2,TRBJ2-1,CSVEKTSGSASYNEQFF,TGCAGCGTGGAAAAGACTAGCGGGAGTGCATCCTACAATGAGCAGTTCTTC
TRBV5-1,.,TRBD2,TRBJ2-3,CASSIGLAGDVDTQYF,TGCGCCAGCAGCATAGGACTAGCGGGAGATGTAGATACGCAGTATTTT
TRBV20-1,.,TRBD2,TRBJ2-1,CSAPGVAGGQDEQFF,TGCAGTGCCCCCGGGGTAGCGGGAGGGCAGGATGAGCAGTTCTTC
TRBV25-1,.,.,TRBJ2-1,CASSDFDNEQFF,TGTGCCAGCAGTGACTTCGACAATGAGCAGTTCTTC
TRBV2,once,.,TRBJ2-3,CASRDGIYTDTQYF,TGTGCCAGCAGGGACGGGATATACACAGATACGCAGTATTTT
TRBV5-1,few,.,TRBJ2-2,CASNPGANTGELFF,TGCGCCAGCAACCCCGGGGCGAACACCGGGGAGCTGTTTTTT
TRBV6-1,.,.,TRBJ2-1,CASSERGQFF,TGTGCCAGCAGTGAAAGGGGGCAGTTCTTC
TRBV15,.,.,TRBJ2-2,CATSEHANTGELFF,TGTGCCACCAGCGAGCACGCGAACACCGGGGAGCTGTTTTTT
TRBV10-3,.,TRBD1,TRBJ2-4,CAISEGQGDGPQNIQYF,TGTGCCATCAGCGAGGGACAGGGTGACGGTCCCCAAAACATTCAGTACTTC
TRBV7-2,.,.,TRBJ1-4,CASSPRGGPINEKLFF,TGTGCCAGCAGCCCACGGGGGGGCCCTATAAATGAAAAACTGTTTTTT
TRBV20-1,many,.,TRBJ2-7,CSARRDFQGNEQYF,TGCAGTGCTAGAAGGGACTTCCAAGGGAACGAGCAGTACTTC
TRBV12-3/TRBV12-4,few,.,TRBJ1-3,CASSIGVGGNTIYF,TGTGCCAGCAGTATCGGAGTGGGCGGAAACACCATATATTTT
TRBV7-8,once,TRBD1,TRBJ2-3,CASSFRGQPSTDTQYF,TGTGCCAGCAGCTTCAGGGGACAGCCTAGCACAGATACGCAGTATTTT
TRBV12-3/TRBV12-4,.,TRBD2,TRBJ2-1,CASSPPGLAGVGYNEQFF,TGTGCCAGCAGCCCACCGGGACTAGCGGGAGTAGGGTACAATGAGCAGTTCTTC
TRBV18,.,TRBD2,TRBJ2-1,CASSPLSGTSAYNEQFF,TGTGCCAGCTCACCACTCTCCGGGACTAGCGCCTACAATGAGCAGTTCTTC
TRBV5-1,few,.,TRBJ1-5,CASSFNPGSGQPQHF,TGCGCCAGCAGTTTCAACCCGGGGAGCGGTCAGCCCCAGCATTTT
TRBV12-3/TRBV12-4,.,.,TRBJ2-1,CASSKVADYNEQFF,TGTGCCAGCAGTAAGGTAGCGGATTACAATGAGCAGTTCTTC
TRBV20-1,few,.,TRBJ1-1,CSAGDGVITEAFF,TGCAGTGCCGGGGACGGTGTGATCACTGAAGCTTTCTTT
TRBV11-3,.,TRBD2,TRBJ2-3,CASSLGTSVSDTQYF,TGTGCCAGCAGCTTAGGGACTAGCGTCTCAGATACGCAGTATTTT
TRBV29-1,few,.,TRBJ2-7,CSVVTVQDYEQYF,TGCAGCGTGGTAACAGTCCAAGACTACGAGCAGTACTTC
TRBV7-9,few,.,TRBJ2-2,CASSLWGGKNTGELFF,TGTGCCAGCAGCTTATGGGGGGGCAAGAACACCGGGGAGCTGTTTTTT
TRBV7-8,.,.,TRBJ2-1,CASSLDRMGYSYNEQFF,TGTGCCAGCAGCTTAGATCGCATGGGTTACTCCTACAATGAGCAGTTCTTC
TRBV3-1,.,.,TRBJ2-3,CASSHWADTQYF,TGTGCCAGCAGCCATTGGGCAGATACGCAGTATTTT
TRBV10-3,.,.,TRBJ2-2,CAISVTNTGELFF,TGTGCCATCAGTGTCACCAACACCGGGGAGCTGTTTTTT
TRBV4-1,.,TRBD1,TRBJ1-2,CASSQGGPGGLIYGYTF,TGCGCCAGCAGCCAAGGGGGGCCAGGGGGATTAATCTATGGCTACACCTTC
TRBV5-6,few,.,TRBJ1-1,CASSRPGGAEAFF,TGTGCCAGCAGCCGCCCTGGCGGGGCTGAAGCTTTCTTT